This TCR beta chain was retrieved from a study of beta chain features in type 1 diabetes. Study observations and caveats: Sequencing used cDNA, and cells with high TCR expression could therefore be over-represented. Patients showed naive, central memory and Treg TCRB repertoires that appeared more similar than those of healthy donors.

This clone has more than one count but fewer than ten. Its antigen is currently unknown. The V segment lost 2 bases and the J segment 2 bases; nucleotides outside the gene matches: 4. Germline V gene sequence: CDR1 MNHEY, CDR2 SMNVEV (reference sequence). The CDR3 runs to 15 residues. The whole isolated RNA underwent reverse transcription, so sequencing captured expressed TCRB transcripts. Using immunoSEQ multiplex PCR, the repertoire was profiled, and TCRdb retains in-frame clones only, with some absent. The sample consists of roughly 170,000 clones, about 13% of them appearing once. The rearrangement uses TRBV27 and TRBJ2-3, with 7 bases lining up with TRBD2. The receptor's source is a woman aged 18-29 years in good health. The specimen was central memory CD4+ T cells from blood. The DNA for the CDR3 is TGTGCCAGCAGTTTACGAGCGGGATACACAGATACGCAGTATTTT. This translates into CASSLRAGYTDTQYF.